Sequencing of this TCR beta chain was carried out in a study of early stage breast cancer tumors. Study-level information: Samples were sequenced at approximately 9.5-fold average coverage.

Trimming at V came to 1 base and at J to 2 bases, leaving 2 bases not matched to a gene. Germline-derived CDR1 and CDR2 are MGHDK and SYGVNS. This CDR3 comprises 15 residues. Method: immunoSEQ multiplex PCR; TCRdb's copy keeps in-frame clones and lacks some. The table lists 27,000 or so clones, approximately 84% of them singletons. This clonotype was obtained from a person aged 50-59 years with breast cancer. Sequenced input: blood. The rearrangement uses TRBV25-1 and TRBJ2-5; 9 bases are shared with TRBD1. Written as DNA, the CDR3 is TGTGCCAGCAGTGAATCGGGGACAGGGCAAGAGACCCAGTACTTC. Residues: CASSESGTGQETQYF.